Below, 28 T cell receptor beta chains from the same sample are listed, as sequenced in a study of blood T cell repertoires in COVID-19. Sequencing was performed with immunoSEQ multiplex PCR; in TCRdb, only in-frame clones are kept and a portion is missing. In the table there are about 170,000 clones, roughly nine tenths of which are singletons. The sequenced sample consisted of peripheral blood. All receptors derive from a woman aged 55-70 years with COVID-19, enrolled during active disease.

This clone appeared once. V and J are TRBV5-1 and TRBJ2-6; TRBD1 aligns across 8 bases. V was clipped by 1 base and J by 1 base; unmatched bases: 1. The CDR3 extends over 16 amino acids. Germline V gene lookup returns CDR1 SGHRS and CDR2 YFSETQ. CDR3 DNA sequence: TGCGCCAGCAGCTTGCAGGGGGCGTCTGGGGCCAACGTCCTGACTTTC. This sequence encodes CASSLQGASGANVLTF.

The V and J genes are TRBV19 and TRBJ1-3; D is undetermined. CDR1 and CDR2 from the germline V gene are LNHDA and SQIVND (reference sequence). Trimming took off 3 bases at V and 0 bases at J, with 6 bases between the two ends. The CDR3 loop spans 14 amino acids. The CDR3 here is CASSIRSSGNTIYF. CDR3 sequence (DNA): TGTGCCAGTAGTATCCGGAGCTCTGGAAACACCATATATTTT.

The CDR3 sequence is CSVETQGAAAEQYF. Written as DNA, the CDR3 is TGCAGCGTTGAAACGCAGGGGGCGGCCGCCGAGCAGTACTTC. V usage is TRBV29-1 and J usage is TRBJ2-7; 8 nucleotides line up with TRBD1. CDR3 length equals 14 residues. The trim removed 2 bases at V and 6 bases at J, leaving 9 bases unmatched. CDR1 and CDR2 (germline): SQVTM, ANQGSEA.

The J gene is TRBJ1-5, the V gene TRBV27; possible D gene TRBD1, 6 bases. Trimming left V 3 bases short and J 4 bases short, with 10 bases between. The V gene's germline CDR1 is MNHEY and CDR2 SMNVEV (reference sequence). The CDR3 sequence is 14 residues long. Here the CDR3 reads CASSFQGSNQPQHF. The CDR3 bases are TGTGCCAGCAGTTTCCAGGGGTCTAATCAGCCCCAGCATTTT.

V and J are TRBV18 and TRBJ1-5; 8 nucleotides align to TRBD1. The germline gives CDR1 KGHSH, CDR2 LQKENI. This CDR3 has 15 residues. Losses at the gene ends were 5 bases for V and 5 bases for J; bases not matched to a gene: 8. The CDR3 DNA reads as TGTGCCAGCTCAACTGGGACAGGAGGGCATCAGCCCCAGCATTTT. Protein sequence: CASSTGTGGHQPQHF.

This chain connects TRBV6-5 to TRBJ2-1; possibly TRBD2 for D (6 bases). This CDR3 comprises 13 residues. Trimming pared 6 bases from V and 9 bases from J, leaving 15 bases between. Germline assignment: CDR1 MNHEY and CDR2 SVGAGI. DNA for the CDR3: TGTGCCAGCAGGCCCTCCCTCGGGGGTGAGCAGTTCTTC. Translated, it gives CASRPSLGGEQFF.

This chain links TRBV19 with TRBJ1-2; TRBD1 might be the D (5 bases). Germline V CDR1 and CDR2: LNHDA, SQIVND (reference sequence). V lost 6 bases to trimming and J lost 3 bases, with 14 bases between them. The CDR3 is 14 amino acids. The CDR3: CASRTGHFHYGYTF. Here the CDR3 DNA reads TGTGCCAGTAGAACCGGACACTTCCACTATGGCTACACCTTC.

This clone occurred a few times. This chain uses TRBV10-2 with TRBJ2-3; weak D call: TRBD2 (5 bases). Trimming left V 6 bases short and J 6 bases short, with 10 bases between. Germline assignment: CDR1 WSHSY and CDR2 SAAADI. CDR3 size: 12 residues. CDR3 loop: CASRLGGDTQYF. The DNA for the CDR3 is TGCGCCAGCAGACTAGGAGGCGATACGCAGTATTTT.

The V and J genes are TRBV27 and TRBJ1-1, with TRBD1 as a possible D gene (5 bases). Germline CDR1 and CDR2: MNHEY and SMNVEV (reference sequence). CDR3 length equals 14 residues. V was shortened by 7 bases and J by 3 bases, with 15 bases between the two germline ends. CDR3 in DNA: TGTGCCAGCAAGACACCAGGGTATGACACTGAAGCTTTCTTT. Protein product: CASKTPGYDTEAFF.

The chain couples TRBV2 to TRBJ1-1; 9 nucleotides match TRBD1. The germline gives CDR1 SNHLY, CDR2 FYNNEI. The V gene end was trimmed by 8 bases and the J gene end by 5 bases; junction bases not matched to a gene: 9. This CDR3 has 14 residues. The CDR3 is CASRRDREGTEAFF. The CDR3 region has the DNA TGTGCCAGCCGGAGGGACAGGGAGGGGACTGAAGCTTTCTTT.

The rearrangement uses TRBV11-3 and TRBJ2-3; 9 nucleotides align to TRBD2. Trimming took 7 bases from V and 6 from J; bases not matched to a gene: 11. This CDR3 region has 15 residues. Germline-derived CDR1 and CDR2 are SGHNT and YENEEA. The CDR3 spells CASTDRAREGDTQYF. CDR3 sequence (DNA): TGTGCCAGCACCGACAGGGCGCGGGAGGGGGATACGCAGTATTTT. The whole variable domain, filled in from reference TRBV11-3 and TRBJ2-3, reads EAGVVQSPRYKIIEKKQPVAFWCNPISGHNTLYWYLQNLGQGPELLIRYENEEAVDDSQLPKDRFSAERLKGVDSTLKIQPAELGDSAVYLCASTDRAREGDTQYFGPGTRLTVL.

The chain employs TRBV19 and TRBJ1-2, with a tentative D call TRBD1 (5 bases). There are 14 residues in the CDR3. V lost 7 bases to trimming and J lost 1 base, with 13 bases between them. CDR1 and CDR2 from the germline V gene are LNHDA and SQIVND (reference sequence). The CDR3 region has the DNA TGTGCCAGTAAGACCAGGGCCTTTAACTATGGCTACACCTTC. It encodes CASKTRAFNYGYTF.

The V call is TRBV9, the J call TRBJ2-5, with TRBD2 matching 8 bases. V lost 1 base, J lost 2 bases, and 7 bases stayed unmatched. CDR1 is SGDLS and CDR2 is YYNGEE in the germline V gene. This CDR3 spans 16 amino acids. The CDR3 loop is CASSVNPGRGQETQYF. The CDR3, as DNA: TGTGCCAGCAGCGTAAACCCCGGGAGGGGGCAAGAGACCCAGTACTTC.

This clone was detected only a few times. The CDR3 region has the DNA TGTGCCAGCAGTCACACCTCGGGACAGTATAGCAATCAGCCCCAGCATTTT. Its translation is CASSHTSGQYSNQPQHF. This rearrangement joins TRBV6-6 to TRBJ1-5; TRBD1 agrees at 7 bases. Germline V lookup: CDR1 MNHNY, CDR2 SVGAGI (reference sequence). V trimming: 5 bases; J trimming: 0 bases; junction bases outside the gene matches: 10. CDR3 length: 17 amino acids.

A single count supports this clone. This rearrangement joins TRBV27 to TRBJ2-2, with TRBD1 matching over 8 bases. Germline V CDR1 and CDR2: MNHEY, SMNVEV (reference sequence). CDR3 length: 17 residues. Germline trimming cut 7 bases from V and 3 bases from J; bases unmatched to any gene: 13. This chain's CDR3 is CASKIAGTGKYTGELFF. CDR3 sequence (DNA): TGTGCCAGCAAAATTGCCGGGACAGGAAAATACACCGGGGAGCTGTTTTTT.

The rearrangement uses TRBV3-1 (or the pseudogene TRBV3-2) and TRBJ1-3; no reliable D call. The CDR3 spans 16 residues. V lost 4 bases and J lost 3, with 16 bases in between. Germline values: CDR1 LGHDT, CDR2 YNNKEL (reference sequence). Here the CDR3 DNA reads TGTGCCAGCAGCCCGGAGGACGCGCAAGGTGGAAACACCATATATTTT. Protein sequence: CASSPEDAQGGNTIYF.

V usage is TRBV5-4 and J usage is TRBJ2-7; 8 nucleotides align to TRBD1. V dropped 2 bases and J dropped 0; count of bases not matched to a gene: 4. The CDR3 has 15 amino acids. In germline, CDR1 is SGHNT, CDR2 YYREEE (reference sequence). CDR3 DNA sequence: TGTGCCAGCAGCTTTGGGGGACAGGCCTCCTACGAGCAGTACTTC. This sequence encodes CASSFGGQASYEQYF.

The V call is TRBV19, the J call TRBJ2-4; TRBD1 matches 10 bases. Trimming at V came to 4 bases and at J to 0 bases, leaving 6 bases not matched to a gene. CDR1 is LNHDA and CDR2 is SQIVND in the germline V gene (reference sequence). This CDR3 has 17 residues. CDR3 protein: CASSNPGQGLAKNIQYF. DNA of the CDR3: TGTGCCAGTAGTAACCCGGGACAGGGGCTAGCCAAAAACATTCAGTACTTC.

V gene TRBV12-5 combines with J gene TRBJ2-1; TRBD2 matches 9 bases. The V gene end was trimmed by 3 bases and the J gene end by 6 bases; junction bases not matched to a gene: 3. Germline V lookup: CDR1 LGHNT, CDR2 FRNRAP. This CDR3 region has 14 residues. The DNA for the CDR3 is TGTGCTAGTGGTTTTGCGGGAGGGCGCAATGAGCAGTTCTTC. Its protein product is CASGFAGGRNEQFF.

The chain uses TRBV13 and TRBJ1-1; 7 nucleotides align to TRBD1. This CDR3 spans 15 amino acids. The trim removed 5 bases at V and 0 bases at J, leaving 6 bases unmatched. Germline V CDR1 and CDR2: PRHDT, FYEKMQ (reference sequence). CDR3 sequence (DNA): TGTGCCAGCAGCCTGGACAGGACGATGAACACTGAAGCTTTCTTT. Its translation: CASSLDRTMNTEAFF.

The gene calls are TRBV7-2 and TRBJ2-7; D is uncertain. Germline loops: CDR1 SGHTA, CDR2 FQGNSA. The CDR3 runs to 13 residues. The ends were cut back, 3 bases at V and 2 bases at J, with 8 bases in the middle. CDR3 in DNA: TGTGCCAGCAGCTTGGCAACCGCCTACGAGCAGTACTTC. This encodes CASSLATAYEQYF.

This clone has a count of ten or more. The chain is built from TRBV7-9 and TRBJ1-2; D perhaps matches TRBD1 (5 bases). Germline CDR1 is SEHNR and CDR2 is FQNEAQ (reference sequence). CDR3 size: 15 residues. V was shortened by 1 base and J by 2 bases, with 11 bases between the two germline ends. CDR3 DNA sequence: TGTGCCAGCAGCTTAGTTGTGGGGGGAAACTATGGCTACACCTTC. Its translation is CASSLVVGGNYGYTF.

This clone has only one observation. The genes are TRBV11-1 and TRBJ1-1, with no clear D. This CDR3 has 12 amino acids. With 5 bases removed from V and 4 bases from J, the gap between germline ends came to 8 bases. The germline gives CDR1 SGHAT, CDR2 FQDESV (reference sequence). In nucleotides, the CDR3 is TGTGCCAGCAGCGTGAGAGGCACTGAAGCTTTCTTT. Encoded protein: CASSVRGTEAFF.

This chain uses TRBV30 with TRBJ1-2, with TRBD1 identical over 7 bases. The CDR3 runs to 13 residues. Unmatched junction bases numbered 3, after V lost 0 bases and J lost 5 bases. Germline assignment: CDR1 GTSNPN and CDR2 SVGIG (reference sequence). CDR3 protein: CAWSVGTEYGYTF. DNA of the CDR3: TGTGCCTGGAGTGTAGGGACAGAATATGGCTACACCTTC. Looking up the rest from reference TRBV30 and TRBJ1-2 gives the full variable domain: SQTIHQWPATLVQPVGSPLSLECTVEGTSNPNLYWYRQAAGRGLQLLFYSVGIGQISSEVPQNLSASRPQDRQFILSSKKLLLSDSGFYLCAWSVGTEYGYTFGSGTRLTVV.

The chain recombines TRBV6-2 or TRBV6-3 with TRBJ2-3; 8 positions agree with TRBD2. The CDR3 totals 16 residues. Germline V gives CDR1 MNHEY, CDR2 SVGEGT. V shed 6 bases and J 6 bases; nucleotides not matched to a gene: 14. The CDR3, as DNA: TGTGCCAGCAGCCTACCTACGAGCGGGAGAGGGGATACGCAGTATTTT. Its protein product is CASSLPTSGRGDTQYF.

This clone has only a few counts. The V gene is TRBV9, the J gene TRBJ2-1; 7 positions agree with TRBD1. V lost 0 bases to trimming and J lost 12 bases; unmatched junction nucleotides: 3. Germline loops: CDR1 SGDLS, CDR2 YYNGEE. The CDR3 covers 12 residues. The CDR3 DNA reads as TGTGCCAGCAGCGTAGGGGACAGCAGGCAGTTCTTC. Protein product: CASSVGDSRQFF.

Points on this clone: One end of the junction is discordant with germline, which a read error may explain. The rearrangement links TRBV20-1 to TRBJ2-1; D gene unclear. CDR1 DFQATT and CDR2 SNEGSKA come from the germline V gene (reference sequence). The CDR3 loop spans 11 amino acids. The CDR3 spells CSAREGPFGIF. The CDR3 DNA is TGCAGTGCTAGAGAGGGCCCTTTCGGAATCTTC.

A word on this clone: Other DNA variants within this sample encode the same CDR3. This rearrangement joins TRBV7-2 to TRBJ1-3, with TRBD1 as a possible D gene (6 bases). The V and J ends lost 1 base and 4 bases respectively, with 11 bases between them. From germline, CDR1 is SGHTA and CDR2 FQGNSA. This CDR3 has 15 amino acids. The CDR3 protein is CASSLVTGSGNTIYF. The CDR3 DNA is TGTGCCAGCAGCTTAGTAACAGGGTCAGGAAACACCATATATTTT. The whole variable domain, filled in from reference TRBV7-2 and TRBJ1-3, reads GAGVSQSPSNKVTEKGKDVELRCDPISGHTALYWYRQSLGQGLEFLIYFQGNSAPDKSGLPSDRFSAERTGGSVSTLTIQRTQQEDSAVYLCASSLVTGSGNTIYFGEGSWLTVV.